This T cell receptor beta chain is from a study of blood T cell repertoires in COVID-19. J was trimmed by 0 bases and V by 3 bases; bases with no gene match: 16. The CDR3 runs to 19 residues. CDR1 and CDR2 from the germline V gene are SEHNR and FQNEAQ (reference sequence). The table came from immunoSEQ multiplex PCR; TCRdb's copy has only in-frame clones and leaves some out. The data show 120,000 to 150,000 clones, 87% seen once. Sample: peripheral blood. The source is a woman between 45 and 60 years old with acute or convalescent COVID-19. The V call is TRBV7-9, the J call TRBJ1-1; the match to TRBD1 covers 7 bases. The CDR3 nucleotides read TGTGCCAGCAGCTTCGTCGGACATACAGGGGATCGGATGAACACTGAAGCTTTCTTT. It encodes CASSFVGHTGDRMNTEAFF.